This T cell receptor beta chain was recovered during a study of T cells after posttransplantation cyclophosphamide. The germline gives CDR1 SQVTM, CDR2 ANQGSEA. This CDR3 has 12 amino acids. With 5 bases removed from V and 4 bases from J, the gap between germline ends came to 12 bases. Study results and limitations: Tissue-infiltrating T cells from skin or gut overlapped little with blood T cells.

Cells defined as naive were viable CD3+CD4+ or CD3+CD8+ and CCR7+CD45RA+CD45RO-CD95-CD27+CD28+. The data were produced by immunoSEQ multiplex PCR, yet TCRdb's version contains in-frame clones alone and is incomplete. The sample lists thousands of clones; 98% were seen once. As regards this clone: Its antigen is not identified.

This TCR was sampled from a man aged 45-60 years in good health, CMV-negative, and a related stem cell transplant donor. The chain uses TRBV29-1 and TRBJ2-7, with D maybe TRBD1 (6 bases). The sample consisted of naive CD8+ T cells sorted from PBMCs. CDR3 loop: CSVKGVTYEQYF. DNA for the CDR3: TGCAGCGTTAAGGGGGTGACATACGAGCAGTACTTC.